Listed here are 20 T cell receptor beta chains from one sample, sequenced in a study of blood T cells in healthy people across ages. Then a second PCR, running about 6 to 11 cycles, was carried out with a sample-barcoded 5' primer and a J-beta primer mix. TCRdb called the 5' RACE reads again in MiXCR, with one record for every CDR3 protein. The data contain about 830,000 distinct CDR3 sequences, about 62% of them singletons. What was sequenced was blood. These receptors were collected from a man in his thirties or forties in good health.

This clonotype has more than one count but fewer than ten. CDR3 region: CASSFKGIRGDEQFF. In nucleotides, the CDR3 is TGTGCCAGCAGCTTCAAGGGTATCAGGGGCGATGAGCAGTTCTTC. V is TRBV7-8 and J is TRBJ2-1, with TRBD1 as a possible D gene (6 bases). The germline CDR1 and CDR2 sequences are SGHVS and FQNEAQ. Trimming took 3 bases from V and 8 from J, leaving 17 bases between them. CDR3 length equals 15 residues.

This sequence joins TRBV7-9 and TRBJ2-7; a possible D gene is TRBD2 (6 bases). The CDR3 extends over 14 amino acids. Between the trimmed V and J ends, which lost 8 bases and 0 bases, there was a span of 14 bases. In germline, CDR1 is SEHNR, CDR2 FQNEAQ (reference sequence). The CDR3 coding sequence is TGTGCCAGCGGGCGGGACTTGAGCTCCTACGAGCAGTACTTC. This gives the protein CASGRDLSSYEQYF.

This chain uses TRBV7-2 with TRBJ2-1; no clear D gene. Germline-derived CDR1 and CDR2 are SGHTA and FQGNSA. CDR3 size: 13 residues. V was shortened by 4 bases and J by 6 bases, with 10 bases between the two germline ends. CDR3 DNA: TGTGCCAGCAGCTCCTACCCCGGCAATGAGCAGTTCTTC. Translating gives CASSSYPGNEQFF.

The chain joins TRBV12-3 or TRBV12-4 to TRBJ2-3; TRBD2 might be the D (5 bases). V shed 2 bases and J shed 4 bases, with 13 bases lying between them. This CDR3 is 15 amino acids long. As DNA, the CDR3 is TGTGCCAGCAGTTTATCTCAAACTAGTTCAGATACGCAGTATTTT. As protein: CASSLSQTSSDTQYF.

This chain uses TRBV7-2 with TRBJ2-3; TRBD2 aligns across 10 bases. The CDR3 is made up of 17 amino acids. The germline CDR1 and CDR2 sequences are SGHTA and FQGNSA. Trimming removed 1 base from V and 5 bases from J; junction bases left unmatched: 9. CDR3 loop: CASSLEGLAGVEDTQYF. DNA for the CDR3: TGTGCCAGCAGCTTAGAAGGGCTAGCGGGGGTGGAAGATACGCAGTATTTT.

In its sample, this clonotype was seen once. The chain uses TRBV7-9 and TRBJ2-6; D remains ambiguous. Trimming left V 2 bases short and J 1 base short, with 15 bases between. The CDR3 has 18 residues. Germline V gene data show CDR1 as SEHNR and CDR2 as FQNEAQ (reference sequence). The CDR3 protein is CASSLLYDFQSGANVLTF. The CDR3 DNA reads TGTGCCAGCAGCTTACTTTACGACTTTCAGTCTGGGGCCAACGTCCTGACTTTC.

The chain is built from TRBV7-2 and TRBJ1-6; tentatively, D is TRBD1 (6 bases). The length of the CDR3 is 17 residues. Germline lookup yields CDR1 SGHTA and CDR2 FQGNSA. Trimming took off 5 bases at V and 4 bases at J, with 18 bases between the two ends. The CDR3 protein is CASSPGGGVWYNSPLHF. The DNA of the CDR3 is TGTGCCAGCAGCCCAGGAGGGGGGGTCTGGTATAATTCACCCCTCCACTTT.

As for this clonotype: One base away lies a much larger clone, so this may be a sequencing read error. The V and J genes are TRBV12-3 or TRBV12-4 and TRBJ2-7; D is unresolved. The CDR3 has 13 residues. CDR3 bases: TGTGCCGGCAGTTTATGGCTCTCCTACGAGCAGTACTTC. Translated: CAGSLWLSYEQYF.

This clonotype was observed once. The chain is built from TRBV3-1 and TRBJ1-2, with 9 nucleotides matching TRBD1. Germline V gene lookup returns CDR1 LGHDT and CDR2 YNNKEL (reference sequence). The CDR3 is made up of 15 amino acids. V shed 3 bases, J shed 4 bases, and the junction held 6 bases outside the gene matches. The CDR3 sequence is CASSHEQGASYGYTF. The DNA of the CDR3 is TGTGCCAGCAGCCATGAACAGGGGGCGAGCTATGGCTACACCTTC.

The rearrangement links TRBV7-2 to TRBJ2-7; possible D gene TRBD2, 6 bases. Between the trimmed V and J ends, which lost 2 bases and 6 bases, there was a span of 11 bases. Germline-derived CDR1 and CDR2 are SGHTA and FQGNSA. The CDR3 consists of 13 residues. The CDR3 spells CASSLMQGGEQYF. The CDR3 DNA sequence: TGTGCCAGCAGCTTAATGCAGGGAGGCGAGCAGTACTTC. The complete variable domain, with remaining parts taken from reference TRBV7-2 and TRBJ2-7, reads GAGVSQSPSNKVTEKGKDVELRCDPISGHTALYWYRQSLGQGLEFLIYFQGNSAPDKSGLPSDRFSAERTGGSVSTLTIQRTQQEDSAVYLCASSLMQGGEQYFGPGTRLTVT.

V usage is TRBV25-1 and J usage is TRBJ2-5; 14 positions match TRBD2. This CDR3 is 15 amino acids long. V was pared by 6 bases and J by 5 bases, with 5 bases of the junction left unmatched. Germline CDR1 is MGHDK and CDR2 is SYGVNS. The CDR3 loop is CASRTSGGAFETQYF. In DNA form, the CDR3 reads TGTGCCAGCAGGACTAGCGGGGGGGCCTTCGAGACCCAGTACTTC.

The CDR3 is CASSSLRGGRDTGELFF. CDR3 coding DNA: TGTGCCAGCAGTTCCCTCCGGGGGGGAAGGGACACCGGGGAGCTGTTTTTT. The chain joins TRBV6-5 to TRBJ2-2; TRBD2 aligns across 8 bases. Germline V gene sequence: CDR1 MNHEY, CDR2 SVGAGI. The V and J ends lost 4 bases and 3 bases, in that order; junction bases with no gene match: 10. The CDR3 has 17 residues.

This clonotype appeared a few times. The CDR3 sequence is CSARRGGRDNYGYTF. For the CDR3, the DNA is TGCAGTGCTAGACGAGGGGGCCGGGATAACTATGGCTACACCTTC. V and J are TRBV20-1 and TRBJ1-2, with TRBD1 matching 7 bases. The CDR3 is 15 residues long. V lost 2 bases, J lost 1 base, and 7 bases stayed unmatched. From germline, CDR1 is DFQATT and CDR2 SNEGSKA (reference sequence).

This sequence joins TRBV7-3 and TRBJ2-4; 10 bases fit TRBD1. The J call may be faulty, since TRBJ2-7 better matches the DNA end. Germline loops: CDR1 SGHTA, CDR2 FQGTGA. This CDR3 is built from 15 residues. The CDR3 reads CASSPGTGEKGEQYF. The CDR3 DNA is TGTGCCAGCAGCCCAGGGACAGGGGAAAAGGGCGAGCAGTACTTC.

This clonotype was seen at least ten times. One end of the junction does not line up with germline, which may come from a read error. The J gene is TRBJ2-1, the V gene TRBV7-2, with 11 bases matching TRBD2. Looked up from germline, CDR1 is SGHTA and CDR2 is FQGNSA. The CDR3 loop spans 15 amino acids. The CDR3 protein is CASSLGTSGYNEQFF. CDR3 nucleotide sequence: TGCGCCAGCAGCTTGGGGACTAGCGGCTACAATGAGCAGTTCTTC.

This rearrangement joins TRBV28 to TRBJ2-1; no firm D call. The CDR3 has 15 residues. Between the trimmed V and J ends, which lost 4 bases and 0 bases, there was a span of 10 bases. CDR1 is MDHEN, CDR2 SYDVKM, per germline. CDR3 in DNA: TGTGCCAGCAGTTCCAAGACAAGCTCCTACAATGAGCAGTTCTTC. Residues: CASSSKTSSYNEQFF.

The rearrangement joins TRBV7-2 to TRBJ1-4; D not certain. V was trimmed by 0 bases and J by 0 bases, leaving 5 bases between them. The CDR3 covers 15 residues. Germline V gene sequence: CDR1 SGHTA, CDR2 FQGNSA. CDR3 coding DNA: TGTGCCAGCAGCTTAGCAGAGGCAACTAATGAAAAACTGTTTTTT. This codes for CASSLAEATNEKLFF.

This clonotype was found many times. This chain links TRBV20-1 with TRBJ2-1; 7 bases align to TRBD2. In germline, CDR1 is DFQATT, CDR2 SNEGSKA (reference sequence). Trimming at V came to 5 bases and at J to 3 bases, leaving 13 bases not matched to a gene. CDR3 length equals 16 residues. This CDR3 reads CSAGGGSYGDYNEQFF. In DNA, the CDR3 is TGCAGTGCTGGGGGAGGGAGTTACGGGGACTACAATGAGCAGTTCTTC.

The genes are TRBV5-1 and TRBJ2-1; D gene ambiguous. This CDR3 spans 13 amino acids. Per germline, CDR1 SGHRS and CDR2 YFSETQ. V lost 0 bases, J lost 7 bases, and 8 bases lay in between. The CDR3 region is CASSLAYGNEQFF. CDR3 nucleotides: TGCGCCAGCAGCTTGGCGTACGGGAATGAGCAGTTCTTC. Full variable domain (missing parts from reference TRBV5-1 and TRBJ2-1): KAGVTQTPRYLIKTRGQQVTLSCSPISGHRSVSWYQQTPGQGLQFLFEYFSETQRNKGNFPGRFSGRQFSNSRSEMNVSTLELGDSALYLCASSLAYGNEQFFGPGTRLTVL.

The V call is TRBV7-2, the J call TRBJ2-7; 7 nucleotides align to TRBD1. Germline loops: CDR1 SGHTA, CDR2 FQGNSA. This CDR3 comprises 18 residues. V lost 4 bases to trimming and J lost 3 bases; unmatched junction nucleotides: 18. The CDR3 bases are TGTGCCAGCAGCTCCGGGACCGGGACAGTTCAGGATCACTACGAGCAGTACTTC. Translating it yields CASSSGTGTVQDHYEQYF.